This T cell receptor (beta chain) was obtained from a study of TIL therapy for anti-PD-1-resistant metastatic lung cancer. V trimming: 4 bases; J trimming: 7 bases; junction bases outside the gene matches: 10. CDR3 size: 15 residues. Germline values: CDR1 MRHNA, CDR2 SNTAGT. The libraries were made with immunoSEQ v3. Survey-level samples got approximately 2.1 million read pairs; deep-level samples got about 4.5-6.5 million. Here immunoSEQ multiplex PCR was the method, and the copy in TCRdb shows in-frame clones only, minus some. The sample carries about 19,000 clones, about three quarters recorded once. The time point is: pre-treatment sample, taken before nivolumab and TIL therapy.

This TCR was sampled from a person between 25 and 80 years old with non-small cell lung cancer. The source material was blood, sampled at baseline. The V gene is TRBV6-4, the J gene TRBJ2-1; 7 bases agree with TRBD2. The CDR3 sequence: CASSGFGGGMNEQFF. The CDR3 DNA follows: TGTGCCAGCAGTGGCTTTGGGGGGGGTATGAATGAGCAGTTCTTC.